This record concerns one T cell receptor (beta chain) sequence. Its target is unknown. A junction end diverges from the germline sequence, so it may reflect a read error. These data originate in a study of T cells after yellow fever vaccination. Study-wide background: Preparing low-cell-number fractions relied on SMART-Seq v4 Ultra Low Input.

MiXCR, applied by TCRdb to the 5' RACE reads, yields one record per CDR3 protein. The sample yields roughly 310,000 distinct CDR3 sequences, 8.7% seen once. The CDR3 has 15 amino acids. Overall study results and limits: Post-booster repertoires contained most primary-vaccination clones again (almost 97% CD4, around 88% CD8). Abundant clonotypes from the bulk population could get into FACS-sorted repertoires as contaminants. Weaker, the secondary response had a peak occurring faster, on day 5 versus 15.

Material: PBMCs, obtained on the day of the first yellow fever vaccination. This chain links TRBV12-3 or TRBV12-4 with TRBJ2-3, with 12 bases matching TRBD2. The receptor's source is a man younger than 30 who received the YFV17D yellow fever vaccine. In DNA, the CDR3 is TGTGCCAGCAGTCTAGCGGGGGGGGACCCAGATACGCAGTATTTT. It is translated as CASSLAGGDPDTQYF.